This T cell receptor beta chain was captured in a study of T cells after yellow fever vaccination (dated by TCRdb to the late 2010s). As for the study more broadly: The SMART-Seq v4 Ultra Low Input RNA kit was used to prepare libraries from fractions with low cell numbers. To follow T-cell clones before and after both primary and booster YFV17D yellow fever vaccination, bulk TCR alpha and beta repertoires underwent longitudinal sequencing. The cohort comprised two healthy male donors, one aged 18 to 30 and one aged 30 to 40 years. Bulk PBMC replicates and cell subsets were isolated from blood drawn at multiple timepoints before and after both primary and secondary immunization.

Paper-wide results and their limitations: Because only a couple of donors were included in the study, the extent to which the findings can be generalized is limited. Computational filtering was required because FACS-sorted repertoires could contain abundant contaminating clonotypes from the bulk population. A small fraction of clonotypes showed up in both the CD4 and CD8 compartments, probably as a result of convergent recombination. Compared with the primary T-cell response, the secondary T-cell response was faster but weaker, reaching its peak on day 5 rather than on day 15. Most clones expanded after primary vaccination (around 96% of CD4 and approximately 90% of CD8) were re-detected after the booster, suggesting that broad memory maintenance occurred.

Per the publication, the treatment or condition label means: live attenuated yellow fever vaccine strain. PBMCs were isolated from peripheral blood using a standard Ficoll-Paque protocol. Dynabeads CD4 and CD8 positive selection kits were used to isolate the CD4 and CD8 T-cell fractions. TriZol was used to extract RNA from bulk PBMCs, from CD4 and CD8 fractions, and from dextramer-positive and dextramer-negative fractions. TCRdb lists the instrument as Illumina NovaSeq 6000. TCR cDNA was synthesized by 5'RACE template switching, through which a universal primer site and unique molecular identifiers were introduced. Priming of cDNA synthesis was performed from both the TCR alpha and TCR beta constant segments. Library amplification used two PCR steps, and the second PCR step added sample barcodes and sequencing adapters. Libraries were sequenced on Illumina HiSeq 2500 (2x100 bp) or NovaSeq (2x150 bp). The published analysis was carried out like this. Demultiplexing of reads and collapsing into UMI consensus sequences were performed with MIGEC, and V(D)J alignment was carried out with MiXCR. Clonotypes responding to the vaccine were identified with edgeR on replicate PBMC samples, with the criteria of FDR below 0.01 and a log2 fold change above 5 up to day 15. Each bulk clonotype received a CD4 or CD8 identity based on whether the sequenced CD4 or CD8 repertoire contained that clonotype at higher abundance. Using fastp at Q25 and MiXCR, TCRdb reprocessed the public reads and kept productive beta chains. Each entry is one CDR3 protein sequence, shown with its most common DNA and genes. For this entry, the V and J calls and clone size follow TCRdb and not the study's own pipeline. Counted in this sample were about 220,000 distinct CDR3 sequences; 3% to 4% of them appeared once. The top ten constitute approximately 3.5% of the sample.

As concerns this clonotype: It lacks a known antigen. One base away there is no much larger clone; base qualities are not given.

Trimmed from V: 1 base; trimmed from J: 4 bases; junction bases lacking a gene match: 5. CDR1 DFQATT and CDR2 SNEGSKA were looked up in the germline V gene (reference sequence). Inclusive of the bounding cysteine and phenylalanine, the CDR3 is 16 residues long. The entry retains the CDR3 DNA only, 48 bases that are in frame from base 1. The receptor was derived from a man between 18 and 35 years old who received the YFV17D yellow fever vaccine. Sequencing used CD4+ T cells sorted from PBMCs, obtained 10 days after the yellow fever booster vaccination. The chain is made from TRBV20-1 and TRBJ2-1; TRBD2 agrees with 12 junctional bases. The bases read TGCAGTGCTAGAGCTAGCGGGGGGGCTTGGTACAATGAGCAGTTCTTC. Its translation reads: CSARASGGAWYNEQFF.